This record covers a single T cell receptor (beta chain). Its antigen remains unidentified. PCR involved 60 Vbeta and 13 Jbeta primers. Sequencing was performed with immunoSEQ multiplex PCR; in TCRdb, only in-frame clones are kept and a portion is missing. The sample comprises about 170,000 clones, 71% of which are singletons, and roughly 1.6% rests with the top ten. The record originates from a study of cytomegalovirus exposure and HLA in healthy donors. There are 16 residues in the CDR3. V dropped 6 bases and J dropped 9; count of bases not matched to a gene: 11. The germline V gene has CDR1 SNHLY and CDR2 FYNNEI. Study-wide results and caveats: The authors enumerated over 150 TCR beta chains as linked to cytomegalovirus. Among the sequence variants, a highly shared cluster was likely an artifact of sequencing. As immune exposure information, only CMV serostatus was available. As confirmed in vitro, a few CMV-associated chains were specific for CMV antigens.

Sequencing was carried out using PBMCs. The receptor comes from a girl aged 5 to 17 in good health and CMV-seronegative. The chain has TRBV2 and TRBJ2-3, with 14 nucleotides matching TRBD2. The DNA of the CDR3 is TGTGCCAGCAGACAGCCGGGACTAGCGGGGGCAATGACGCAGTATTTT. Protein sequence: CASRQPGLAGAMTQYF.